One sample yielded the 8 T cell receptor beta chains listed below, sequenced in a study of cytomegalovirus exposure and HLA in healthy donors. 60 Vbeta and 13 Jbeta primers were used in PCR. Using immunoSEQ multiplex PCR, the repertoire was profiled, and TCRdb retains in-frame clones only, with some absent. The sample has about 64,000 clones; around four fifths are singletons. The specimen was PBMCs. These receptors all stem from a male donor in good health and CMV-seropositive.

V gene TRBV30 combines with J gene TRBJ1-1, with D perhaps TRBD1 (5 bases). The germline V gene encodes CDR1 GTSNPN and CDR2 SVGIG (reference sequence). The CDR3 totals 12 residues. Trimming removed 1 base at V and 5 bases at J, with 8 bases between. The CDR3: CAWSAGGTEAFF. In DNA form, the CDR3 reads TGTGCCTGGAGTGCGGGGGGAACTGAAGCTTTCTTT.

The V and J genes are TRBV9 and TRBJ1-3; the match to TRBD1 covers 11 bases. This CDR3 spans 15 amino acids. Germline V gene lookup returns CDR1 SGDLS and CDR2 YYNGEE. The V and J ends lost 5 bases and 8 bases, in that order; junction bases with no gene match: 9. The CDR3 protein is CASRAGTGGLDTIYF. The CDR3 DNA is TGTGCCAGCAGGGCTGGGACAGGGGGGCTAGACACCATATATTTT.

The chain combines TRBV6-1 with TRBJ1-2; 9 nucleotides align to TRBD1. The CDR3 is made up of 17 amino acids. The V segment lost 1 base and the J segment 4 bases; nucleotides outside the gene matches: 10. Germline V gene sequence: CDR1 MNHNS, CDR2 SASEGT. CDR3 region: CASSEGGTGRGSYGYTF. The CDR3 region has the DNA TGTGCCAGCAGTGAAGGGGGGACAGGGAGGGGTAGCTATGGCTACACCTTC.

CDR3 region: CASTFYTGELFF. In DNA form, the CDR3 reads TGTGCCAGCACCTTCTACACCGGGGAGCTGTTTTTT. The rearrangement uses TRBV28 and TRBJ2-2; D gene ambiguous. This CDR3 is built from 12 residues. V lost 7 bases and J 3 bases, leaving 6 bases between the germline ends. The germline V gene encodes CDR1 MDHEN and CDR2 SYDVKM.

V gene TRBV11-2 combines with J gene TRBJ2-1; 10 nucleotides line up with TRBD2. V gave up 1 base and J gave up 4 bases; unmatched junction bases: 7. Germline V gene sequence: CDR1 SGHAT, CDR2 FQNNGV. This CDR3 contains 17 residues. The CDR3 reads CASSLGKAGGPYNEQFF. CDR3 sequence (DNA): TGTGCCAGCAGCTTAGGGAAAGCGGGGGGGCCGTACAATGAGCAGTTCTTC.

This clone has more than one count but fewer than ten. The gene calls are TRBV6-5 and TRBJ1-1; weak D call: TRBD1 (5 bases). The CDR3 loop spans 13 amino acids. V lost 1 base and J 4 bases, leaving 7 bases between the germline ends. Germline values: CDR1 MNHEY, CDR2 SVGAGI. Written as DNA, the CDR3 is TGTGCCAGCAGTTACTACGGGGGCACTGAAGCTTTCTTT. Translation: CASSYYGGTEAFF.

The CDR3, as DNA: TGTGCCAGCAGCGGAAGGACAGGCGAAGGCTACACCTTC. This gives the protein CASSGRTGEGYTF. The rearrangement links TRBV7-2 to TRBJ1-2, with 7 positions matching TRBD1. The CDR3 loop spans 13 amino acids. Trimming cost V 5 bases and J 8 bases; bases outside gene matches: 8. Germline assignment: CDR1 SGHTA and CDR2 FQGNSA.

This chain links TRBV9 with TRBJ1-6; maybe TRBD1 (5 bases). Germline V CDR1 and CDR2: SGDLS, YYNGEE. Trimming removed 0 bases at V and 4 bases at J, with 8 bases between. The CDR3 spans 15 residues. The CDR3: CASSVGRGYNSPLHF. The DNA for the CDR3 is TGTGCCAGCAGCGTAGGGCGGGGGTATAATTCACCCCTCCACTTT. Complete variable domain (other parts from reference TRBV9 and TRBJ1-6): DSGVTQTPKHLITATGQRVTLRCSPRSGDLSVYWYQQSLDQGLQFLIQYYNGEERAKGNILERFSAQQFPDLHSELNLSSLELGDSALYFCASSVGRGYNSPLHFGNGTRLTVT.